This TCR beta chain was identified in a study of T-cell memory formation after mild COVID-19. Study-level findings and limits: Clones which contracted sat mainly in CM and EM if CD4+, and in EMRA if CD8+.

Trimming took off 4 bases at V and 6 bases at J, with 13 bases between the two ends. Germline CDR1 reads GTSNPN; CDR2 reads SVGIG (reference sequence). This CDR3 is built from 13 residues. Turning to this clonotype: Its matching antigen is unknown.

MiXCR was run by TCRdb on the 5' RACE reads, yielding one entry per CDR3 protein. The data contain 410,000 or so distinct CDR3 sequences, about 25% of them singletons. The clonotype comes from an adult woman who had mild COVID-19 (a few samples of this study predate the infection). Cell type and time point are not known. The chain couples TRBV30 to TRBJ1-5, with a tentative D call TRBD1 (6 bases). Sequenced: PBMCs or a T cell subset sorted from them (not recorded which). The DNA of the CDR3 is TGTGCCTGGACTAACAGGGTGGGTCAGCCCCAGCATTTT. Translation gives CAWTNRVGQPQHF.